Below, one T cell receptor beta chain is given with its context. These data are taken from a study of blood T cell repertoires in COVID-19. Whole-study context: There were acute and convalescent COVID-19 samples, and they came from the United States, Italy and Spain. T cells, B-cell-depleted T cells, or PBMCs supplied cDNA or gDNA.

Per the authors' pipeline: Nucleated cell number was recorded as an estimate derived from reference gene primer amplification. Only in-frame clones appear in the TCRdb table, and some are missing; sequencing was by immunoSEQ multiplex PCR. V and J calls and clone size are those listed in that table; D and trimming were worked out from the DNA. This table holds fewer than 300,000 clones, just over 85% found once. Seattle researchers signed up patients amid active infection and tracked them longitudinally. The sequence was obtained from a man aged 45-65 years with COVID-19, enrolled during active disease. Sequenced sample: peripheral blood.

The CDR3 DNA is TGTGCCAGCAGCTTACGACACAATTTCTATGGCTACACCTTC. Its translation is CASSLRHNFYGYTF. This rearrangement joins TRBV5-4 to TRBJ1-2; D remains ambiguous. V was shortened by 2 bases and J by 4 bases, with 12 bases between the two germline ends. Germline loops: CDR1 SGHNT, CDR2 YYREEE (reference sequence). CDR3 size: 14 residues. Using reference TRBV5-4 and TRBJ1-2 for the parts outside the CDR3, the full variable domain is ETGVTQSPTHLIKTRGQQVTLRCSSQSGHNTVSWYQQALGQGPQFIFQYYREEENGRGNFPPRFSGLQFPNYSSELNVNALELDDSALYLCASSLRHNFYGYTFGSGTRLTVV.